These T cell receptor beta chains were read from a single sample in a study of CD4 T cells in relation to SARS-CoV-2 and coronaviruses. These receptors have no identified antigens. This table comes from immunoSEQ multiplex PCR, and its TCRdb copy is limited to in-frame clones, with some not included. Altogether roughly 41,000 clones are present, approximately 81% being singletons, with the ten largest covering under 6%. Sequenced material: naive CD4+ T cells from PBMCs, cultured in vitro. Source of these receptors: an adult with COVID-19. Each CDR3 is given with its conserved first and last residue. D genes are given only for firm matches. Only some rows state a clone size, as once, few, many or a class for expanded clones.

abundance,j_gene,d_gene,v_gene,CDR3aa,CDR3nt
NA,TRBJ1-1,NA,TRBV7-2,CASSPMGAGAGGDTEAFF,TGTGCCAGCAGCCCTATGGGGGCGGGGGCTGGGGGAGACACTGAAGCTTTCTTT
NA,TRBJ1-1,TRBD1,TRBV28,CASSLVGTGAEAFF,TGTGCCAGCAGTTTGGTTGGGACAGGGGCTGAAGCTTTCTTT
NA,TRBJ1-5,NA,TRBV6-1,CASSEVYGGLIQPQHF,TGTGCCAGCAGTGAAGTTTACGGGGGTTTGATTCAGCCCCAGCATTTT
NA,TRBJ1-3,NA,TRBV5-5,CASSLLPVLPGGNTIYF,TGTGCCAGCAGCTTGCTGCCGGTCCTCCCCGGGGGAAACACCATATATTTT
NA,TRBJ2-2,NA,TRBV24-1,CATAAGLLSGELFF,TGTGCCACCGCGGCTGGTCTGCTCTCCGGGGAGCTGTTTTTT
NA,TRBJ1-6,NA,TRBV2,CASRGWEQLNSPLHF,TGTGCCAGCAGGGGCTGGGAGCAACTAAATTCACCCCTCCACTTT
NA,TRBJ2-4,NA,TRBV6-5,CASNPKEGTKNIQYF,TGTGCCAGCAACCCAAAGGAGGGGACCAAAAACATTCAGTACTTC
NA,TRBJ1-2,NA,TRBV28,CASRFFGGYTF,TGTGCCAGCAGGTTCTTCGGTGGCTACACCTTC
NA,TRBJ1-2,TRBD1,TRBV13,CASSTQGARGYTF,TGTGCCAGCAGCACACAGGGGGCTCGGGGCTACACCTTC
NA,TRBJ2-7,TRBD2,TRBV7-6,CASSVIPGLAGVEQYF,TGTGCCAGCAGCGTGATACCGGGACTAGCGGGAGTCGAGCAGTACTTC
NA,TRBJ2-5,NA,TRBV14,CASSQDLPYQETQYF,TGTGCCAGCAGCCAAGATCTACCGTACCAGGAGACCCAGTACTTC
few,TRBJ1-1,NA,TRBV20-1,CSASLNTEAFF,TGCAGTGCTAGTCTGAACACTGAAGCTTTCTTT
NA,TRBJ1-4,TRBD1,TRBV6-6,CASRGQGNYNEKLFF,TGTGCCAGCCGAGGACAGGGGAACTATAATGAAAAACTGTTTTTT
NA,TRBJ2-1,NA,TRBV28,CASIGSGSYNEQFF,TGTGCCAGCATCGGTAGCGGCTCCTACAATGAGCAGTTCTTC
NA,TRBJ2-3,NA,TRBV3-1/TRBV3-2,CASSQARDITDTQYF,TGTGCCAGCAGCCAAGCCCGGGACATCACAGATACGCAGTATTTT
NA,TRBJ1-5,TRBD1,TRBV2,CASSARQGAWQPQHF,TGTGCCAGCAGTGCGCGACAGGGGGCATGGCAGCCCCAGCATTTT
once,TRBJ2-1,NA,TRBV5-1,CASSPVGTQGNEQFF,TGCGCCAGCAGCCCGGTAGGGACCCAAGGGAATGAGCAGTTCTTC
NA,TRBJ2-2,NA,TRBV5-1,CASSPVGPNTGELFF,TGCGCCAGCAGCCCCGTTGGGCCGAACACCGGGGAGCTGTTTTTT
NA,TRBJ1-2,TRBD1,TRBV5-5,CASSLAWGRGLYGYTF,TGTGCCAGCAGCTTGGCCTGGGGAAGGGGGCTCTATGGCTACACCTTC
NA,TRBJ2-7,TRBD1,TRBV28,CASSPTGTGSYEQYF,TGTGCCAGCAGTCCCACCGGGACAGGCTCCTACGAGCAGTACTTC
NA,TRBJ1-4,NA,TRBV19,CASTRFLVQDEKLFF,TGTGCCAGTACCCGATTTCTGGTTCAGGATGAAAAACTGTTTTTT
NA,TRBJ1-1,NA,TRBV4-3,CASSQDRNTEAFF,TGCGCCAGCAGCCAGGACAGGAACACTGAAGCTTTCTTT
NA,TRBJ1-1,NA,TRBV5-6,CASSLGRWNTEAFF,TGTGCCAGCAGCTTGGGGAGGTGGAACACTGAAGCTTTCTTT
NA,TRBJ2-7,NA,TRBV19,CASSTGNLYEQYF,TGTGCCAGTAGTACCGGGAATTTATACGAGCAGTACTTC
NA,TRBJ2-7,NA,TRBV11-1,CASAFRTGADEQYF,TGTGCCAGCGCATTTCGGACCGGGGCGGACGAGCAGTACTTC
NA,TRBJ2-6,NA,TRBV29-1,CSVEVSGANVLTF,TGCAGCGTTGAAGTTTCGGGGGCCAACGTCCTGACTTTC
once,TRBJ1-2,TRBD1,TRBV3-1/TRBV3-2,CASSQQGAYGYTF,TGTGCCAGCAGCCAACAGGGGGCTTATGGCTACACCTTC
few,TRBJ2-2,NA,TRBV6-5,CASSQGEATGELFF,TGTGCCAGCAGTCAGGGGGAGGCCACCGGGGAGCTGTTTTTT
NA,TRBJ2-3,NA,TRBV27,CASSSLMRVDTQYF,TGTGCCAGCAGTTCCCTGATGAGAGTAGATACGCAGTATTTT
NA,TRBJ1-2,TRBD1,TRBV27,CASSLQGAVPYGYTF,TGTGCCAGCAGTTTGCAGGGGGCCGTTCCCTATGGCTACACCTTC
few,TRBJ2-2,TRBD2,TRBV30,CAWRSSGGTGELFF,TGTGCCTGGAGATCGAGCGGGGGTACCGGGGAGCTGTTTTTT
NA,TRBJ1-6,NA,TRBV19,CASKADRGNSPLHF,TGTGCCAGTAAGGCGGACAGAGGGAATTCACCCCTCCACTTT
NA,TRBJ1-5,NA,TRBV19,CASSQLGWGVQPQHF,TGTGCCAGTAGCCAACTCGGGTGGGGGGTTCAGCCCCAGCATTTT
NA,TRBJ2-7,NA,TRBV27,CASSLSLSYEQYF,TGTGCCAGCAGTTTATCCCTTTCCTACGAGCAGTACTTC
NA,TRBJ1-5,NA,TRBV27,CASSLLGGGQPQHF,TGTGCCAGCAGTTTACTCGGCGGAGGACAGCCCCAGCATTTT
NA,TRBJ2-7,TRBD1,TRBV4-1,CASSASPYRGRSYEQYF,TGCGCCAGCAGCGCGAGCCCATACAGGGGAAGGTCCTACGAGCAGTACTTC
NA,TRBJ2-2,NA,TRBV18,CASSPPTGTGELFF,TGTGCCAGCTCACCACCAACAGGCACCGGGGAGCTGTTTTTT
NA,TRBJ2-1,NA,TRBV7-6,CASSLEHVPGNEQFF,TGTGCCAGCAGCTTAGAACATGTTCCCGGCAATGAGCAGTTCTTC
NA,TRBJ2-7,TRBD2,TRBV13,CASSIRQGVILAGKPNYEQYF,TGTGCCAGCAGCATCAGACAGGGTGTGATCCTAGCGGGAAAGCCTAACTACGAGCAGTACTTC
NA,TRBJ2-1,TRBD1,TRBV5-6,CASSLLYVGQGMGGEQFF,TGTGCCAGCAGCTTGCTTTATGTGGGACAGGGAATGGGCGGTGAGCAGTTCTTC
NA,TRBJ1-4,NA,TRBV19,CASSTEDIGEKLFF,TGTGCCAGTAGCACAGAGGACATCGGCGAAAAACTGTTTTTT
NA,TRBJ1-4,TRBD1,TRBV7-2,CASSFSGTGYEKLFF,TGTGCCAGCAGCTTCTCCGGGACAGGGTATGAAAAACTGTTTTTT
NA,TRBJ1-5,TRBD1,TRBV27,CASRDREEQPQHF,TGTGCCAGCCGGGACAGGGAGGAACAGCCCCAGCATTTT
NA,TRBJ1-1,NA,TRBV6-5,CASRLGLMNTEAFF,TGTGCCAGCCGACTCGGGCTAATGAACACTGAAGCTTTCTTT
NA,TRBJ2-3,TRBD2,TRBV9,CASRGGSTDTQYF,TGTGCCAGCAGGGGGGGGAGCACAGATACGCAGTATTTT
once,TRBJ2-3,NA,TRBV27,CASSDRPADTQYF,TGTGCCAGCAGTGACCGCCCTGCAGATACGCAGTATTTT
NA,TRBJ2-7,NA,TRBV28,CASSSQGGSYEQYF,TGTGCCAGCAGTTCCCAGGGGGGATCCTACGAGCAGTACTTC
few,TRBJ2-2,TRBD1,TRBV29-1,CSAALRDRRAGELFF,TGCAGCGCCGCCCTCAGGGACAGGCGCGCCGGGGAGCTGTTTTTT
NA,TRBJ1-4,NA,TRBV7-9,CASSFVGGAGEKLFF,TGTGCCAGCAGCTTCGTCGGGGGCGCGGGGGAAAAACTGTTTTTT
few,TRBJ1-5,NA,TRBV3-1/TRBV3-2,CASSQSVNQPQHF,TGTGCCAGCAGCCAATCGGTAAATCAGCCCCAGCATTTT
few,TRBJ2-7,TRBD2,TRBV7-2,CASSLVGGRAVEQYF,TGTGCCAGCAGCTTAGTTGGGGGGAGGGCCGTCGAGCAGTACTTC
NA,TRBJ2-5,NA,TRBV6-5,CASCRALAQETQYF,TGCGCCAGCTGTAGAGCCTTGGCACAAGAGACCCAGTACTTC
NA,TRBJ2-2,NA,TRBV27,CASSSRLDFTGELFF,TGTGCCAGCAGTTCCCGTCTGGATTTCACCGGGGAGCTGTTTTTT
NA,TRBJ1-4,NA,TRBV7-9,CASSYQGVTTNEKLFF,TGTGCCAGCAGCTATCAGGGCGTTACAACTAATGAAAAACTGTTTTTT
NA,TRBJ2-7,TRBD2,TRBV2,CASTLRGSLHEQYF,TGTGCCAGCACCCTTCGCGGGAGTCTACACGAGCAGTACTTC
NA,TRBJ2-2,TRBD2,TRBV18,CASSPSGTSSGELFF,TGTGCCAGCTCACCTTCCGGGACTAGCTCCGGGGAGCTGTTTTTT
NA,TRBJ2-7,NA,TRBV27,CASSQQQGRDEQYF,TGTGCCAGCAGTCAACAACAGGGCCGGGACGAGCAGTACTTC
NA,TRBJ2-7,NA,TRBV7-2,CASSLIRTSAYEQYF,TGTGCCAGCAGCTTAATACGAACGTCAGCCTACGAGCAGTACTTC
NA,TRBJ1-3,NA,TRBV18,CASSPSGVHGNTIYF,TGTGCCAGCTCACCTTCGGGGGTGCACGGAAACACCATATATTTT
NA,TRBJ2-7,NA,TRBV12-3/TRBV12-4,CASLKRPSYEQYF,TGTGCCAGCCTGAAACGCCCCTCCTACGAGCAGTACTTC